The 11 T cell receptor beta chains listed next were all sequenced from one sample in a study of control samples from healthy donors and cancer patients. Data came from immunoSEQ multiplex PCR; TCRdb stores just in-frame clones and leaves some out. The table lists tens of thousands of clones, roughly 91% of them singletons. The sample was blood. The receptor set was obtained from a man aged 50 to 59 in good health.

The sample holds one count of this clone. The V gene is TRBV2, the J gene TRBJ2-1, with 8 bases that match TRBD2. This CDR3 has 15 residues. Germline V lookup: CDR1 SNHLY, CDR2 FYNNEI. After removal of 7 bases from V and 8 bases from J, the junction contained 13 bases not matched to a gene. DNA of the CDR3: TGTGCCAGCAACACCTTCCCCGGGACTAGTTATGAGCAGTTCTTC. It is translated as CASNTFPGTSYEQFF. Looking up the rest from reference TRBV2 and TRBJ2-1 gives the full variable domain: EPEVTQTPSHQVTQMGQEVILRCVPISNHLYFYWYRQILGQKVEFLVSFYNNEISEKSEIFDDQFSVERPDGSNFTLKIRSTKLEDSAMYFCASNTFPGTSYEQFFGPGTRLTVL.

The rearrangement links TRBV5-6 to TRBJ2-1, with D tentatively TRBD2 (5 bases). CDR1 and CDR2 (germline): SGHDT, YYEEEE. This CDR3 spans 15 amino acids. V was cut by 2 bases and J by 7 bases, with 16 bases left in between. The CDR3 nucleotides read TGTGCCAGCAGCTTAACGGAGCGGAGAGGGAATGAGCAGTTCTTC. Protein sequence: CASSLTERRGNEQFF.

The chain employs TRBV27 and TRBJ2-7; weak D call: TRBD2 (6 bases). V was clipped by 6 bases and J by 7 bases, with 22 bases between them. Germline V CDR1 and CDR2: MNHEY, SMNVEV (reference sequence). This CDR3 contains 15 residues. DNA for the CDR3: TGTGCCAGCAGCCCTCGAGCGGGTGGGGCTCGAGAGCAGTACTTC. Residues: CASSPRAGGAREQYF.

The V and J genes are TRBV4-2 and TRBJ2-2; a possible D gene is TRBD2 (6 bases). CDR3 length: 17 residues. Between the trimmed V and J ends, which lost 1 base and 3 bases, there was a span of 15 bases. From germline, CDR1 is LGHNA and CDR2 YNFKEQ. DNA of the CDR3: TGTGCCAGCAGCCAAGGGGCTGGAGGGATGGACACCGGGGAGCTGTTTTTT. It is translated as CASSQGAGGMDTGELFF.

This clone came up a few times. The chain employs TRBV7-3 and TRBJ2-3; D unresolved. Between the trimmed V and J ends, which lost 0 bases and 1 base, there was a span of 5 bases. This CDR3 region has 14 residues. Germline V lookup: CDR1 SGHTA, CDR2 FQGTGA. The CDR3 here is CASSLTMGTDTQYF. CDR3 nucleotide sequence: TGTGCCAGCAGCTTAACTATGGGCACAGATACGCAGTATTTT.

The chain has TRBV7-9 and TRBJ2-3; perhaps D is TRBD1 or TRBD2 (5 bases each). CDR1 SEHNR and CDR2 FQNEAQ come from the germline V gene (reference sequence). Trimming pared 9 bases from V and 2 bases from J, leaving 15 bases between. The CDR3 extends over 14 amino acids. CDR3 coding DNA: TGTGCCAGTACCCGGGACCCCCCCACAGATACGCAGTATTTT. Amino acids: CASTRDPPTDTQYF.

V is TRBV6-6 and J is TRBJ1-6; a possible D gene is TRBD1 (5 bases). This CDR3 spans 14 amino acids. CDR1 is MNHNY, CDR2 SVGAGI, per germline (reference sequence). Trimming shortened V by 7 bases and J by 7 bases, and 14 bases separated the two germline ends. The CDR3 region is CASTTGGRNSPLHF. For the CDR3, the DNA is TGTGCCAGCACCACGGGGGGTAGAAATTCACCCCTCCACTTT.

V is TRBV28 and J is TRBJ1-6, with a tentative D call TRBD1 (6 bases). The CDR3 is 16 residues long. The V gene's germline CDR1 is MDHEN and CDR2 SYDVKM. With 6 bases removed from V and 11 bases from J, the gap between germline ends came to 23 bases. CDR3 loop: CASSQGGAQGMTPLHF. The DNA of the CDR3 is TGTGCCAGCAGCCAAGGCGGGGCTCAGGGGATGACACCCCTCCACTTT.

This chain links TRBV3-1 (or the pseudogene TRBV3-2) with TRBJ2-2; tentatively, D is TRBD1 (6 bases). V lost 4 bases, J lost 6 bases, and 9 bases lay in between. The CDR3 is made up of 13 amino acids. Germline V lookup: CDR1 LGHDT, CDR2 YNNKEL (reference sequence). CDR3 protein: CASSLQGPGELFF. CDR3 bases: TGTGCCAGCAGCCTGCAGGGGCCCGGGGAGCTGTTTTTT.

J is TRBJ1-3 and V is TRBV30; D call uncertain. Germline V gene lookup returns CDR1 GTSNPN and CDR2 SVGIG (reference sequence). The CDR3 sequence is 17 residues long. V lost 0 bases and J lost 0, with 15 bases in between. This CDR3 is CAWSVGTGLISGNTIYF. For the CDR3, the DNA is TGTGCCTGGAGTGTAGGCACCGGGCTCATCTCTGGAAACACCATATATTTT.

The chain's CDR3 is CASSELDLFYGYTF. CDR3 bases: TGTGCCAGCAGTGAATTGGACCTTTTCTATGGCTACACCTTC. The chain employs TRBV2 and TRBJ1-2; D is unclear. Germline loops: CDR1 SNHLY, CDR2 FYNNEI. The CDR3 totals 14 residues. The V end lost 2 bases, the J end lost 4 bases, and 11 bases lay between the germline ends.